The 6 T cell receptor beta chains below come from one sample, sequenced in a study of patients and donors after allogeneic stem cell transplantation. TCRdb re-derived calls from the RT-PCR reads in MiXCR, one entry per CDR3 protein. This table has about 39,000 distinct CDR3 sequences, around a third appearing once. What was sequenced was blood, either unsorted or a sorted T cell fraction (not recorded which). These receptors were obtained from a human donor who was either an allogeneic HSCT recipient or a stem cell or donor lymphocyte infusion donor (not recorded which). It is not recorded whose cells these are; they may come from a transplant donor.

This chain connects TRBV19 to TRBJ2-1, with 12 bases aligning to TRBD2. After removal of 5 bases from V and 7 bases from J, the junction contained 12 bases not matched to a gene. The CDR3 extends over 17 amino acids. Germline V gene sequence: CDR1 LNHDA, CDR2 SQIVND (reference sequence). The CDR3 sequence is CASSPSRLAGARNEQFF. The CDR3 DNA sequence: TGTGCCAGTAGTCCCAGCCGACTAGCGGGAGCTCGGAATGAGCAGTTCTTC.

The chain couples TRBV24-1 to TRBJ2-2; TRBD2 matches at 12 bases. J lost 5 bases, V lost 5 bases, and 5 bases had no gene match. The CDR3 length is 16 residues. The germline V gene encodes CDR1 KGHDR and CDR2 SFDVKD. DNA for the CDR3: TGTGCCACCAGTGCGACTAGCGGGAGTCGTACCGGGGAGCTGTTTTTT. Translated: CATSATSGSRTGELFF.

The gene calls are TRBV6-2 or TRBV6-3 and TRBJ1-5; D is perhaps TRBD1 (5 bases). With 2 bases removed from V and 6 bases from J, the gap between germline ends came to 14 bases. CDR1 is MNHEY and CDR2 is SVGEGT in the germline V gene. The CDR3 contains 15 residues. CDR3 nucleotides: TGTGCCAGCAGTTACCCTGGGGGAATCAGTCAGCCCCAGCATTTT. It specifies CASSYPGGISQPQHF.

V and J are TRBV29-1 and TRBJ2-4; no clear D gene. This CDR3 region has 11 residues. Between the trimmed V and J ends, which lost 7 bases and 10 bases, there was a span of 14 bases. Looked up from germline, CDR1 is SQVTM and CDR2 is ANQGSEA. The chain's CDR3 is CSAQGPFIQYF. CDR3 sequence (DNA): TGCAGCGCTCAAGGGCCCTTTATTCAGTACTTC.

This clonotype turned up a few times. This chain links TRBV28 with TRBJ1-6; D uncertain. From germline, CDR1 is MDHEN and CDR2 SYDVKM. V lost 4 bases, J lost 14 bases, and 18 bases lay in between. CDR3 length: 14 residues. The CDR3 DNA reads as TGTGCCAGCAGTTCCCCCGCGGTCGGGGTAGCCCTCCACTTT. Translation gives CASSSPAVGVALHF.

This clonotype was observed a handful of times. The V and J genes are TRBV28 and TRBJ1-3, with 8 bases lining up with TRBD1. CDR3 length: 15 amino acids. V was clipped by 7 bases and J by 4 bases; unmatched bases: 9. Germline loops: CDR1 MDHEN, CDR2 SYDVKM. CDR3 in amino acids: CASNDSGQGGNTIYF. The CDR3 bases are TGTGCCAGCAACGACTCAGGACAGGGAGGAAACACCATATATTTT.